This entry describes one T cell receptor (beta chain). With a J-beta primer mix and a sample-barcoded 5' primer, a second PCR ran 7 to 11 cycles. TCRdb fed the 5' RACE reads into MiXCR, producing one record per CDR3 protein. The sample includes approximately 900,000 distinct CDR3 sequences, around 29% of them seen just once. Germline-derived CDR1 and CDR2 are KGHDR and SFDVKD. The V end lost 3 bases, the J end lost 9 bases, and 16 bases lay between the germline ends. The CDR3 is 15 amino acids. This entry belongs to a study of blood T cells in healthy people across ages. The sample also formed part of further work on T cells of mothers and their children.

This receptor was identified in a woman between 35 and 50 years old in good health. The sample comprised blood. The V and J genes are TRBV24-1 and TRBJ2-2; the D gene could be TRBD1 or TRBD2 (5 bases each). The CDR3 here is CATSDGDGVLRELFF. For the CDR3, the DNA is TGTGCCACCAGTGATGGGGACGGTGTACTTAGGGAGCTGTTTTTT.